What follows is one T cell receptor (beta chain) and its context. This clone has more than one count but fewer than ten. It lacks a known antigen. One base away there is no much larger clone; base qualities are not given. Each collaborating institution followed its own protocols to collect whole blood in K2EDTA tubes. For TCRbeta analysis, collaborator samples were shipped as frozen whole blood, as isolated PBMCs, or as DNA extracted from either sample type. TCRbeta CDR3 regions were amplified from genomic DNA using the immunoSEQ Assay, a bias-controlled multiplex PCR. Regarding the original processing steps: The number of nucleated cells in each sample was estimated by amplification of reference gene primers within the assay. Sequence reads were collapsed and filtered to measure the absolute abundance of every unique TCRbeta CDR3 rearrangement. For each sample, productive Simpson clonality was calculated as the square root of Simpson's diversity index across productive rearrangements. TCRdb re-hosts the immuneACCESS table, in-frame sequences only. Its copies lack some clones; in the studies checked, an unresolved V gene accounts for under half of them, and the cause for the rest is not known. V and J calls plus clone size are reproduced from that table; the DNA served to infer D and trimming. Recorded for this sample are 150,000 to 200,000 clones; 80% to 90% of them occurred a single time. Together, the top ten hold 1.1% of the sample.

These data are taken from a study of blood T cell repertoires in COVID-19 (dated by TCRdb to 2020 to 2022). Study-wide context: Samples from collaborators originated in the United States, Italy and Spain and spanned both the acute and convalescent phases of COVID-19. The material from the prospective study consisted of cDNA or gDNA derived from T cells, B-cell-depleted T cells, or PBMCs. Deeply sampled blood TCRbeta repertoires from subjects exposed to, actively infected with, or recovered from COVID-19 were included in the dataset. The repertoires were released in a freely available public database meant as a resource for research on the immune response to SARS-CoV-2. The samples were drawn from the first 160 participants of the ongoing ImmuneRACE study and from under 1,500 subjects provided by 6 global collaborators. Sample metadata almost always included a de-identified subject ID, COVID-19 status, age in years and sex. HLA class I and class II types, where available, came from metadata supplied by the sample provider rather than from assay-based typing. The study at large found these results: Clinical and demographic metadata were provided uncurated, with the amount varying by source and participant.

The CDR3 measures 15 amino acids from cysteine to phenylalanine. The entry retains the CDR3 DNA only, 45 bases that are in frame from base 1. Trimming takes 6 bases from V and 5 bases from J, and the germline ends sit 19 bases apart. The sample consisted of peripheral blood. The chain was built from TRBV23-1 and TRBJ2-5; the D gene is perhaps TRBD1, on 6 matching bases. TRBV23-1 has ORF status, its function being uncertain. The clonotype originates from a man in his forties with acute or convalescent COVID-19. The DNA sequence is TGCGCCAGCAGGAGGGGGTCGCTGGGAGTGGAGACCCAGTACTTC. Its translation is CASRRGSLGVETQYF.